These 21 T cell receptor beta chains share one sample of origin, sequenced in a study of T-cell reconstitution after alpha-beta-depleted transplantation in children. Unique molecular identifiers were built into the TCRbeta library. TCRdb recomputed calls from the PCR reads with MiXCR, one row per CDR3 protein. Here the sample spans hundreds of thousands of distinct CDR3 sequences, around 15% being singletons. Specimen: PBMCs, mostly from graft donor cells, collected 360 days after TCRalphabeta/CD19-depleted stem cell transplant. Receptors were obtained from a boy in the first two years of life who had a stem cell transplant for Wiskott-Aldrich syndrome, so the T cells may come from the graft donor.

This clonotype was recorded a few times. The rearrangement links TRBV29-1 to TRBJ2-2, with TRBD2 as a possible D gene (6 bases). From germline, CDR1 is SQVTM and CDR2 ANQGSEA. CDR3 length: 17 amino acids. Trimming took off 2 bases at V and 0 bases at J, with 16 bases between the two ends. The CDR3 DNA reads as TGCAGCGTTGAAAGCCCAGGTGGACTAACGAACACCGGGGAGCTGTTTTTT. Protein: CSVESPGGLTNTGELFF.

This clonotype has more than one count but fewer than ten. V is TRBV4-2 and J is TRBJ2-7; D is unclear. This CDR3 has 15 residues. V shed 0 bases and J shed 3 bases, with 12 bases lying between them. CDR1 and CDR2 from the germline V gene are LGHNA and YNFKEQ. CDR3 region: CASSQDRRRNYEQYF. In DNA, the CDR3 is TGTGCCAGCAGCCAAGATCGAAGGAGAAACTACGAGCAGTACTTC.

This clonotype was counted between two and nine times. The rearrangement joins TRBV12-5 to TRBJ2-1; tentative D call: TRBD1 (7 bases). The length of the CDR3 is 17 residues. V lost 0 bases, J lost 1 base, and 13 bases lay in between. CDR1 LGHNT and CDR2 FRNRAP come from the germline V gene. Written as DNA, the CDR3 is TGTGCTAGTGGTTTGGTAAGACAGGGAGGATCCTACAATGAGCAGTTCTTC. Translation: CASGLVRQGGSYNEQFF.

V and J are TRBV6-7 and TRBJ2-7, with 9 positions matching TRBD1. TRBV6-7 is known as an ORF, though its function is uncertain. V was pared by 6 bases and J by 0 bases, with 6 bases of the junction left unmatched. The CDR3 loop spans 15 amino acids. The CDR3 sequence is CASSTGDRVSYEQYF. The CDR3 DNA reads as TGTGCCAGCAGCACAGGGGACAGGGTCTCCTACGAGCAGTACTTC.

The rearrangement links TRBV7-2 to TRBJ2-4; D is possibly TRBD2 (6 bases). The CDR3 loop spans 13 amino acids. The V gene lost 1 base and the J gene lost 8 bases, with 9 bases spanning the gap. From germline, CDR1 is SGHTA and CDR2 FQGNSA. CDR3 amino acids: CASSLDGRDIQYF. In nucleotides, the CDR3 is TGTGCCAGCAGCTTAGACGGGAGAGACATTCAGTACTTC.

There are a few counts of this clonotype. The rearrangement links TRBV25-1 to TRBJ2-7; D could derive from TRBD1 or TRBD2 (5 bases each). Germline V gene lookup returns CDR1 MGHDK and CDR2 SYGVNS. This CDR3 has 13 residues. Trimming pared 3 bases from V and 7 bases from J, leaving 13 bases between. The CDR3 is CASSDGALREQYF. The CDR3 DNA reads TGTGCCAGCAGTGACGGGGCCCTACGTGAGCAGTACTTC.

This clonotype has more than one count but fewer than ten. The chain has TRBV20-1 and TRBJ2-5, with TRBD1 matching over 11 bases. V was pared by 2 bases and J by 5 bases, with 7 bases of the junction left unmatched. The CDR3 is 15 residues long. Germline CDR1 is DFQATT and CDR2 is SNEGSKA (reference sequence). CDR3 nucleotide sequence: TGCAGTGCTAGAACTAGGACAGGGGGCCTGGAGACCCAGTACTTC. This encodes CSARTRTGGLETQYF.

CDR3 nucleotides: TGTGCCTGGAGTTGGAATTCACCCCTCCACTTT. Translating it yields CAWSWNSPLHF. The gene calls are TRBV30 and TRBJ1-6; D is unresolved. This CDR3 has 11 amino acids. V lost 2 bases to trimming and J lost 7 bases, with 3 bases between them. Per germline, CDR1 GTSNPN and CDR2 SVGIG (reference sequence).

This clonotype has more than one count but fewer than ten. The CDR3 bases are TGTGCCAGCAGCACAGGAGTTCAGGGGAGCAATCAGCCCCAGCATTTT. This gives the protein CASSTGVQGSNQPQHF. J is TRBJ1-5 and V is TRBV7-9; maybe TRBD1 (6 bases). The CDR3 extends over 16 amino acids. From germline, CDR1 is SEHNR and CDR2 FQNEAQ (reference sequence). The ends were cut back, 5 bases at V and 1 base at J, with 15 bases in the middle.

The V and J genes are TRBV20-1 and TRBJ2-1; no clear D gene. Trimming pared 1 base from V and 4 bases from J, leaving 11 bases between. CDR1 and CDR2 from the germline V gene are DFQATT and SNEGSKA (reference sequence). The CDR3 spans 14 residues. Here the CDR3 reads CSARATSRYNEQFF. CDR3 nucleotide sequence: TGCAGTGCTAGAGCGACCTCCCGGTACAATGAGCAGTTCTTC.

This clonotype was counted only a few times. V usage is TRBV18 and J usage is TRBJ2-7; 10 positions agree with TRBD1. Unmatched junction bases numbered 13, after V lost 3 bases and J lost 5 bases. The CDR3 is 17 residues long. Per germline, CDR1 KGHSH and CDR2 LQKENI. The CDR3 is CASSPRWDRGSEDEQYF. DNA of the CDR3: TGTGCCAGCTCACCTCGCTGGGACAGGGGTTCCGAGGACGAGCAGTACTTC.

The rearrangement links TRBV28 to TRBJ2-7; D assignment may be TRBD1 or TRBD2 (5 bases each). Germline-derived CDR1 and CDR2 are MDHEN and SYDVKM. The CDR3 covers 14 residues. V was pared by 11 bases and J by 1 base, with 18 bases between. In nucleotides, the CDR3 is TGTGCCGGATCTAGTGGGGGAAATTCCTACGAGCAGTACTTC. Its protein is CAGSSGGNSYEQYF.

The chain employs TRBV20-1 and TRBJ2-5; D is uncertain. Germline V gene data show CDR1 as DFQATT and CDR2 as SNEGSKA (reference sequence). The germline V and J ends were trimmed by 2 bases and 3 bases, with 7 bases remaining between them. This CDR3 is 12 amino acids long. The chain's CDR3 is CSARKGKETQYF. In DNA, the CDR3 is TGCAGTGCTAGAAAGGGAAAAGAGACCCAGTACTTC.

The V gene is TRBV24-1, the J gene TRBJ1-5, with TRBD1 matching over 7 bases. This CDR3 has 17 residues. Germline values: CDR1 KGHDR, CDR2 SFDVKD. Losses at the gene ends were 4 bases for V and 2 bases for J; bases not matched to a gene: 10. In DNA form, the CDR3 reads TGTGCCACCAGTGACGGGAGGGGGCTGGATGGCAATCAGCCCCAGCATTTT. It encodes CATSDGRGLDGNQPQHF.

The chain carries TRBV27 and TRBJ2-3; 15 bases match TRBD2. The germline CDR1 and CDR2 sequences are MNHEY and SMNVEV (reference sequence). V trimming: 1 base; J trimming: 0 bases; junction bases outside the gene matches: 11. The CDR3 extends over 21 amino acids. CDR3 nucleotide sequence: TGTGCCAGCAGTTTATATTCCCAGGGACTAGCGGGAGGTCCTAGCACAGATACGCAGTATTTT. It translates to CASSLYSQGLAGGPSTDTQYF.

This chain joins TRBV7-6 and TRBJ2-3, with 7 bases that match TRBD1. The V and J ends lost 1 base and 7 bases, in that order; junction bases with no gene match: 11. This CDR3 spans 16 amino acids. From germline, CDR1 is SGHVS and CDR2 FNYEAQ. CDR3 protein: CASSLDGRATGYTQYF. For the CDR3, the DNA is TGTGCCAGCAGCTTAGATGGACGGGCGACAGGGTATACGCAGTATTTT. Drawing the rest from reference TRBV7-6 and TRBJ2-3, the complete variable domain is GAGVSQSPRYKVTKRGQDVALRCDPISGHVSLYWYRQALGQGPEFLTYFNYEAQQDKSGLPNDRFSAERPEGSISTLTIQRTEQRDSAMYRCASSLDGRATGYTQYFGPGTRLTVL.

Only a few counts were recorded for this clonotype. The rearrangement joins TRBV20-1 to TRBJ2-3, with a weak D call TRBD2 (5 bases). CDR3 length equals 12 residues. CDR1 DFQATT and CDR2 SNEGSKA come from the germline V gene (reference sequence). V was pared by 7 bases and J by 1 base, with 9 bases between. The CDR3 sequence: CSGGRGTDTQYF. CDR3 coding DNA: TGCAGTGGCGGGCGAGGCACAGATACGCAGTATTTT.

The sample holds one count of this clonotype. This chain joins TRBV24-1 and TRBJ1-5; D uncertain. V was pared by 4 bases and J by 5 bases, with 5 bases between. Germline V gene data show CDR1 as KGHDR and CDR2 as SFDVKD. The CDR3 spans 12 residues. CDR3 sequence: CATSDLYQPQHF. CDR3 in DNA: TGTGCCACCAGTGACTTATATCAGCCCCAGCATTTT.

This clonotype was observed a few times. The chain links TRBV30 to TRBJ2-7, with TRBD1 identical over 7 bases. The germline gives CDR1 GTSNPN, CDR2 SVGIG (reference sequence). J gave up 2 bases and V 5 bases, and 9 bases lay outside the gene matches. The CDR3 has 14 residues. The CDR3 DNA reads TGTGCCTGGCTGGACAGGCGAGTTGCCTACGAGCAGTACTTC. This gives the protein CAWLDRRVAYEQYF.

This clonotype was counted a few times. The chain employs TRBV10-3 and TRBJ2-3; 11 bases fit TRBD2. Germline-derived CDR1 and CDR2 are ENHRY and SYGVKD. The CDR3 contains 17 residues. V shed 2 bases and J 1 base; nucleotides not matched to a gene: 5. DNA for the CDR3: TGTGCCATCAGTGAGGCCGGACTAGCGGGCGGCACAGATACGCAGTATTTT. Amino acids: CAISEAGLAGGTDTQYF.

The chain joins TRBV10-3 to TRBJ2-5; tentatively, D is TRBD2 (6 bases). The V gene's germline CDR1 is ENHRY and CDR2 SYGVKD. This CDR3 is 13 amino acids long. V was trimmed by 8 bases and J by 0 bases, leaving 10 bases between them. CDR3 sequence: CAIGRGYQETQYF. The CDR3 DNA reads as TGTGCCATCGGCCGGGGGTACCAAGAGACCCAGTACTTC.